This TCR beta chain stems from a study of blood T cell repertoires in COVID-19. Study details: PBMCs, B-cell-depleted T cells, or T cells were the source of the cDNA or gDNA that made up the material.

During active infection, Seattle patients enrolled and were then monitored through disease. TCRdb's copy holds only in-frame clones and misses some; the assay was immunoSEQ multiplex PCR. Of just under 350,000 clones in the sample, 87% are singletons; the top ten hold roughly 6.3%. CDR3 length: 13 amino acids. Germline V CDR1 and CDR2: LGHDT, YNNKEL (reference sequence). Trimming cost V 4 bases and J 13 bases; bases outside gene matches: 9. Sample: peripheral blood. This clonotype was sampled from a woman in her forties or fifties with COVID-19, enrolled during active disease. V is TRBV3-1 (or the pseudogene TRBV3-2) and J is TRBJ2-1; 8 nucleotides line up with TRBD2. The CDR3 here is CASSPTSGNTQFF. The CDR3 nucleotides are TGTGCCAGCAGCCCTACTAGCGGAAATACCCAGTTCTTC.